A selection of T cell receptor beta chains follows, all from one sample in a study of T cell repertoires in cytomegalovirus infection. MiXCR was run by TCRdb on the reads, yielding one entry per CDR3 protein. The sample consists of roughly 180,000 distinct CDR3 sequences, approximately 30% of them appearing once. Sequenced input: PBMCs. The source of these receptors is a human donor in good health (CMV status not recorded). Some clones in this sample may be carry-over from other donors' samples. The CDR3 runs from the conserved cysteine through the conserved F or W. D genes are given only for firm matches. Size is omitted from some rows. Given values are once, few, many or a class for expanded clones.

D,J,V,size,DNA,CDR3
.,TRBJ2-5,TRBV2,.,TGTGCCATCGCGGGGACCCGAGATGAGACCCAGTACTTC,CAIAGTRDETQYF
TRBD1,TRBJ1-3,TRBV20-1,few,TGCAGTGCTGGGGACAGCTCTGGAAACACCATATATTTT,CSAGDSSGNTIYF
.,TRBJ2-7,TRBV29-1,.,TGCAGCGTTGAAGGACTGGGACGGAAGAGCTCCTACGAGCAGTACTTC,CSVEGLGRKSSYEQYF
.,TRBJ2-2,TRBV19,.,TGTGCCAGCCAAGTGGGAGAATACACCGGGGAGCTGTTTTTT,CASQVGEYTGELFF
.,TRBJ2-5,TRBV7-2,.,TGTGCCAGCAGCTTAAGGTGGATTCCCCAAGAGACCCAGTACTTC,CASSLRWIPQETQYF
TRBD1,TRBJ1-2,TRBV10-3,.,TGTGCCATCAGTGAGAGTGCAGGGGGCGGCTACACCTTC,CAISESAGGGYTF
.,TRBJ1-5,TRBV19,.,TGTGCCAGTAGTATATCTCCGGGGCAGCCTGGGGCCCCCCAGCATTTT,CASSISPGQPGAPQHF
.,TRBJ1-2,TRBV5-1,many,TGCGCCAGCAGCTTGGGACGGTATGGCTACACCTTC,CASSLGRYGYTF
.,TRBJ2-5,TRBV5-5,.,TGTGCCAGCAGCTTGAAGCGACAGGTCCCGCAAGAGACCCAGTACTTC,CASSLKRQVPQETQYF
TRBD1,TRBJ2-7,TRBV6-8,.,TGTGCCAGCAGTTACTCGAGACAGGGAGAAGGCGAGCAGTACTTC,CASSYSRQGEGEQYF
.,TRBJ2-6,TRBV14,few,TGTGCCAGCAGCCAGCATCGAGCCTCTGGGGCCAACGTCCTGACTTTC,CASSQHRASGANVLTF
.,TRBJ1-2,TRBV4-1,.,TGCGCCAGCAGCCAAGAGAACAGACTCTATGGCTACACCTTC,CASSQENRLYGYTF
.,TRBJ1-1,TRBV12-3/TRBV12-4,few,TGTGCCAGCAGCTTTTCGGACAGAACTGAAGCTTTCTTT,CASSFSDRTEAFF
TRBD1,TRBJ2-7,TRBV5-1,.,TGCGCCAGCAGCTTGGTTGGGACAGGGGGAAACGAGCAGTACTTC,CASSLVGTGGNEQYF
.,TRBJ1-1,TRBV7-3,.,TGTGCCAGCAGCTTTATCTTGGGGTACGGGACTGAAGCTTTCTTT,CASSFILGYGTEAFF
.,TRBJ1-2,TRBV4-1,.,TGCGCCAGCAGCCAAGCCGGAGGGGCCGAGGGTGGCTACACCTTC,CASSQAGGAEGGYTF
.,TRBJ1-5,TRBV7-2,many,TGTGCCAGCAGCTTTCGACCTGATCAGCCCCAGCATTTT,CASSFRPDQPQHF
.,TRBJ2-7,TRBV15,.,TGTGCCACCAGCAGACTCCGGGCCTTGGGGACCTACGAGCAGTACTTC,CATSRLRALGTYEQYF
.,TRBJ1-5,TRBV7-2,many,TGTGCCAGCAGCTGGGGGTGGGCTTTTAGCAATCAGCCCCAGCATTTT,CASSWGWAFSNQPQHF
.,TRBJ1-2,TRBV29-1,.,TGCAGCGTTGAAGGCCCTAGCGGTAACTATGGCTACACCTTC,CSVEGPSGNYGYTF
.,TRBJ1-6,TRBV11-3,.,TGTGCCAGCAGCCAGGGGCGGAACTCACCCCTCCACTTT,CASSQGRNSPLHF
.,TRBJ2-5,TRBV2,once,TGTGCCAGCAGTGACCTTTCAGGGCCCCACGAGACCCAGTACTTC,CASSDLSGPHETQYF
.,TRBJ1-6,TRBV18,.,TGTGCCAGCTCACCGCCTCAGGGTGCGAATTCACCCCTCCACTTT,CASSPPQGANSPLHF
.,TRBJ2-7,TRBV20-1,.,TGCAGTGCTAGAGACGCGGCAGGTTACCCCTCCGAGCAGTACTTC,CSARDAAGYPSEQYF
.,TRBJ1-5,TRBV4-3,few,TGCGCCAGCAGCCAAGGGGGGGGAAGCAATCAGCCCCAGCATTTT,CASSQGGGSNQPQHF
.,TRBJ1-6,TRBV5-4,few,TGTGCCAGCAGACGCGGCGGGGTGGTTAGTAATTCACCCCTCCACTTT,CASRRGGVVSNSPLHF
.,TRBJ2-7,TRBV4-1,.,TGCGCCAGCAGCCGAAGTCGCGACGCTGCAGGCGAGCAGTACTTC,CASSRSRDAAGEQYF
.,TRBJ2-3,TRBV20-1,.,TGCAGTGCTAGTTTGGCTCCCCTAAGCACAGATACGCAGTATTTT,CSASLAPLSTDTQYF
.,TRBJ1-5,TRBV6-2/TRBV6-3,few,TGTGCCACCCGTACCTCGGGGCAGCCCCAGCATTTT,CATRTSGQPQHF
.,TRBJ1-2,TRBV11-2,many,TGTGCCAGCAGCTCCTATCGGGGACGGTCCTATGGCTACACCTTC,CASSSYRGRSYGYTF
.,TRBJ2-7,TRBV6-6,.,TGTGCCAGCAGGGCCAATTGGGAGCAGTACTTC,CASRANWEQYF
TRBD2,TRBJ2-4,TRBV12-3/TRBV12-4,many,TGTGCCAGCAGTCCCGGGACAGGGTGGTTCGTCGGACTAGCGGGTGAAAACATTCAGTACTTC,CASSPGTGWFVGLAGENIQYF
.,TRBJ1-4,TRBV7-9,.,TGTGCCAGCAGCTCGTCGACCTCTAATGAAAAACTGTTTTTT,CASSSSTSNEKLFF
TRBD1,TRBJ2-7,TRBV7-2,many,TGTGCCAGCAGCTCCTTGGACAGGGGTTACGAGCAGTACTTC,CASSSLDRGYEQYF
.,TRBJ2-6,TRBV5-4,few,TGTGCCAGCAGCTTGCAACCGATACACTCTGGGGCCAACGTCCTGACTTTC,CASSLQPIHSGANVLTF
TRBD1,TRBJ1-2,TRBV19,.,TGTGCCAGTAGTCGGGACAGGGGAAACTATGGCTACACCTTC,CASSRDRGNYGYTF
TRBD2,TRBJ2-3,TRBV7-3,few,TGTGCCAGCAGCCTGACTGATGGTGGGGCTAGCGGGGTTGCAGATACGCAGTATTTT,CASSLTDGGASGVADTQYF
.,TRBJ2-7,TRBV11-2,few,TGTGCCAGCAGCTTAGATGACGAGCGAAAATTCTCCTACGAGCAGTACTTC,CASSLDDERKFSYEQYF
.,TRBJ2-6,TRBV6-2/TRBV6-3,medium-sized,TGTGCCAGCAGTTACAACTCTGGGGCCAACGTCCTGACTTTC,CASSYNSGANVLTF
.,TRBJ1-1,TRBV11-2,many,TGTGCCAGCAGCACCCAGCAGGGACTTAACACTGAAGCTTTCTTT,CASSTQQGLNTEAFF
.,TRBJ2-7,TRBV20-1,.,TGCTGTGCTTTGCCGTTTGGGGGGAATTCCTACGAGCAGTACTTC,CCALPFGGNSYEQYF
.,TRBJ1-5,TRBV7-2,many,TGTGCCAGCAGTCCCGGCAGGGTGGGAAATCAGCCCCAGCATTTT,CASSPGRVGNQPQHF
.,TRBJ1-5,TRBV29-1,.,TGCAGCGTTCTTGAGTATAGCAATCAGCCCCAGCATTTT,CSVLEYSNQPQHF
.,TRBJ1-5,TRBV30,.,TGTGCCTGGAGCCGACAGGGCAATCAGCCCCAGCATTTT,CAWSRQGNQPQHF
.,TRBJ2-6,TRBV2,.,TGTGCCAGCAGTAGAGACAGGTCTGGGGCCAACGTCCTGACTTTC,CASSRDRSGANVLTF
.,TRBJ2-5,TRBV6-1,.,TGTGCCAGCAGGGCTATTGAGACCCAGTACTTC,CASRAIETQYF
.,TRBJ1-6,TRBV14,.,TGTGCCAGCAGCTCACGGGGGCCTTATAATTCACCCCTCCACTTT,CASSSRGPYNSPLHF
.,TRBJ2-7,TRBV4-1,many,TGCGCCAGCAGCCAAGGAGGGGCCCGTGTCTCCTACGAGCAGTACTTC,CASSQGGARVSYEQYF
.,TRBJ1-2,TRBV7-2,many,TGTGCCAGCAGCTTAGATGGCGGATCGGAGAGGAGCTACACCTTC,CASSLDGGSERSYTF
.,TRBJ1-2,TRBV15,.,TGTGCCACCAGCGAGGGGTTAGGGCCTCAACTGGGAGGCTACACCTTC,CATSEGLGPQLGGYTF
.,TRBJ2-7,TRBV5-1,.,TGCGCCAGCAGCTTGGTCGGCGGCGCCTCCTACGAGCAGTACTTC,CASSLVGGASYEQYF
.,TRBJ1-1,TRBV11-3,few,TGTGCCAGCAGCCCAACGTTGGCGGCTGAAGCTTTCTTT,CASSPTLAAEAFF
TRBD1,TRBJ1-1,TRBV29-1,.,TGCAGCGTCGACAGGGACAACACTGAAGCTTTCTTT,CSVDRDNTEAFF
TRBD2,TRBJ2-1,TRBV6-6,.,TGTGCCAGCAATCCGGGGGGCAATGAGCAGTTCTTC,CASNPGGNEQFF